This T cell receptor beta chain was sequenced for a study of T cell changes during pregnancy in multiple sclerosis. The CDR3 sequence is 15 residues long. Germline CDR1 and CDR2: KGHSH and LQKENI. The V gene lost 0 bases and the J gene lost 3 bases, with 8 bases spanning the gap. Assay used: immunoSEQ multiplex PCR; TCRdb lists only in-frame clones, some missing. The profile shows 25,000 to 35,000 clones, 85% to 90% of them singletons. The origin of this receptor is a female donor in good health, enrolled as a control in a pregnancy study. The V and J genes are TRBV18 and TRBJ2-2; tentatively, D is TRBD1 (5 bases). Here the sequenced sample was CD4+ T cells from peripheral blood mononuclear cells, taken in the third trimester of pregnancy. The CDR3 region is CASSPPARDTGELFF. The CDR3 bases are TGTGCCAGCTCACCACCGGCCAGGGACACCGGGGAGCTGTTTTTT. Full variable domain (outside the CDR3, taken from reference TRBV18 and TRBJ2-2): NAGVMQNPRHLVRRRGQEARLRCSPMKGHSHVYWYRQLPEEGLKFMVYLQKENIIDESGMPKERFSAEFPKEGPSILRIQQVVRGDSAAYFCASSPPARDTGELFFGEGSRLTVL.